This T cell receptor beta chain originates from a study of a mutant IDH1 vaccine in newly diagnosed glioma. Study as a whole: Initiation of the vaccine course occurred 4-6 weeks after radiotherapy alone, or alongside temozolomide cycles.

Trimming took off 5 bases at V and 5 bases at J, with 13 bases between the two ends. Per the germline V gene, CDR1 is SGHDT and CDR2 is YYEEEE. CDR3 size: 13 residues. Comments on this clone: Its antigen is as yet unknown.

Data came from immunoSEQ multiplex PCR; TCRdb stores just in-frame clones and leaves some out. The data show about 56,000 clones, with about 89% seen just once and under 1.5% held by the top ten. Described time point: week 23, last vaccination. Every single dose of the vaccine, 300 ug of mutant IDH1 20-mer peptide, came with topical imiquimod. This TCR was sampled from a man in his forties or fifties with glioma. V is TRBV5-6 and J is TRBJ2-5; no clear D gene. The source material was PBMCs, sampled from a glioma patient whose treatment included an IDH1 peptide vaccine. The CDR3 loop is CASSYDIGETQYF. The CDR3 nucleotides are TGTGCCAGCAGTTACGACATCGGGGAGACCCAGTACTTC. Filled out from reference TRBV5-6 and TRBJ2-5, the complete variable domain reads DAGVTQSPTHLIKTRGQQVTLRCSPKSGHDTVSWYQQALGQGPQFIFQYYEEEERQRGNFPDRFSGHQFPNYSSELNVNALLLGDSALYLCASSYDIGETQYFGPGTRLLVL.